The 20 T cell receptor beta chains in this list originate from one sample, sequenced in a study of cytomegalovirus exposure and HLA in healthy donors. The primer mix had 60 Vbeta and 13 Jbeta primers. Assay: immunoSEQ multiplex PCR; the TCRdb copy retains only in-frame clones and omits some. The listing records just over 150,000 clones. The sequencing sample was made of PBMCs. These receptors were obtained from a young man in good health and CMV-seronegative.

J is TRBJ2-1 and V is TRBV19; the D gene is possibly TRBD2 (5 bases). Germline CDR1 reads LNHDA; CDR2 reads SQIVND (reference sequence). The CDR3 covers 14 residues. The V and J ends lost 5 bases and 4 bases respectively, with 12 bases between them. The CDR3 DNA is TGTGCCAGTAGTTTACGGGGTGCGTACAATGAGCAGTTCTTC. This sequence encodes CASSLRGAYNEQFF.

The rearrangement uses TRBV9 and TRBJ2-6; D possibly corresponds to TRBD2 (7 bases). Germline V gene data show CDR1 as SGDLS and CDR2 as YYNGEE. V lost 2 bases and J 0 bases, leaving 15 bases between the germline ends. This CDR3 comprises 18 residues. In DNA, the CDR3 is TGTGCCAGCAGCGTTAGGGGGGGCGGGAGCTCTGGGGCCAACGTCCTGACTTTC. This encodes CASSVRGGGSSGANVLTF. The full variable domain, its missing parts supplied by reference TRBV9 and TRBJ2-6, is DSGVTQTPKHLITATGQRVTLRCSPRSGDLSVYWYQQSLDQGLQFLIQYYNGEERAKGNILERFSAQQFPDLHSELNLSSLELGDSALYFCASSVRGGGSSGANVLTFGAGSRLTVL.

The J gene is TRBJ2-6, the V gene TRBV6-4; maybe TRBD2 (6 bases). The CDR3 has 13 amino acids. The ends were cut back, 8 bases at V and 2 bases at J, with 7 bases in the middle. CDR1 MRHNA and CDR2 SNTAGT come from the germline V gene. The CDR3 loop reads CASGEAGANVLTF. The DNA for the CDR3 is TGTGCCAGCGGGGAGGCTGGGGCCAACGTCCTGACTTTC.

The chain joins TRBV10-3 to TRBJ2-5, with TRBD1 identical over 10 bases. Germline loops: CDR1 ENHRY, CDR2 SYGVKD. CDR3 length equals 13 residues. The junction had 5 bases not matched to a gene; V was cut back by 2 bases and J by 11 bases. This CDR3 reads CAISEGGQGTQYF. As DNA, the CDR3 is TGTGCCATCAGTGAGGGGGGACAGGGGACGCAGTACTTC.

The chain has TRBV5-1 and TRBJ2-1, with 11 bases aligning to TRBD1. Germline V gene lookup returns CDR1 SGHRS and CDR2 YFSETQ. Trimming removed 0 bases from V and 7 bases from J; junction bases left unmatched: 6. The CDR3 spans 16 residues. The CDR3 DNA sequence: TGCGCCAGCAGCTTGGCTGGACAGGGGGCCGTGAATGAGCAGTTCTTC. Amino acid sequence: CASSLAGQGAVNEQFF.

CDR3 DNA: TGCGCCAGCAGCTCAAAGACAGGGACCAACACTGAAGCTTTCTTT. Amino acid sequence: CASSSKTGTNTEAFF. The rearrangement joins TRBV5-1 to TRBJ1-1; 7 bases align to TRBD1. The CDR3 is 15 amino acids. The V gene end was trimmed by 3 bases and the J gene end by 2 bases; junction bases not matched to a gene: 7. In germline, CDR1 is SGHRS, CDR2 YFSETQ.

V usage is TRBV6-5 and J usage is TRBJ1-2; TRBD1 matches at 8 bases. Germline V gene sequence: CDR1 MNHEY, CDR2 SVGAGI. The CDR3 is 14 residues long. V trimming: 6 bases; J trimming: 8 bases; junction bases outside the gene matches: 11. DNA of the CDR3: TGTGCCAGCAGGACACTAACAGGGGGTTGGGGCTACACCTTC. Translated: CASRTLTGGWGYTF.

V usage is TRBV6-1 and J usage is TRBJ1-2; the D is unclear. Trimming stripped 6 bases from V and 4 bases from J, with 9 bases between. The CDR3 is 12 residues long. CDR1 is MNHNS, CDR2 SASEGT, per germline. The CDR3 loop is CASSLIGYGYTF. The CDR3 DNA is TGTGCCAGCAGCCTAATCGGCTATGGCTACACCTTC.

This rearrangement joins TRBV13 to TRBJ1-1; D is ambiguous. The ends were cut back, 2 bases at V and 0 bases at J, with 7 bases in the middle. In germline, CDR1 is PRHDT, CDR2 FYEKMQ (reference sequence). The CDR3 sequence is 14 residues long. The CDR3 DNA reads TGTGCCAGCAGCTTAACCCACATGAACACTGAAGCTTTCTTT. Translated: CASSLTHMNTEAFF.

CDR3 in DNA: TGTGCCAGCAGCCCTAGGGGGAGTGTATATGGAAATGAGCAGTTCTTC. Residues: CASSPRGSVYGNEQFF. This rearrangement joins TRBV5-4 to TRBJ2-1, with a possible D match to TRBD1 (6 bases). V was shortened by 4 bases and J by 7 bases, with 21 bases between the two germline ends. Germline-derived CDR1 and CDR2 are SGHNT and YYREEE (reference sequence). The CDR3 spans 16 residues.

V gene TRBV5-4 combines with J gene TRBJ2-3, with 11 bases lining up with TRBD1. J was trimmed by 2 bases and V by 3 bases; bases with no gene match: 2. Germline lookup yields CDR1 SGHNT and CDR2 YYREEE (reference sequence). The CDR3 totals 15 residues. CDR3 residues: CASSYGQGATDTQYF. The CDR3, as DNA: TGTGCCAGCAGCTACGGACAGGGGGCCACAGATACGCAGTATTTT.

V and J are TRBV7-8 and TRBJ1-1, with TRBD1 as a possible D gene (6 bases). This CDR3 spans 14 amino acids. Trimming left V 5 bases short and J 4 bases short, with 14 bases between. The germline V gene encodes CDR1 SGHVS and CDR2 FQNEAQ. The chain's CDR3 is CASSPLGGATEAFF. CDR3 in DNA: TGTGCCAGCAGCCCGCTAGGGGGGGCCACTGAAGCTTTCTTT.

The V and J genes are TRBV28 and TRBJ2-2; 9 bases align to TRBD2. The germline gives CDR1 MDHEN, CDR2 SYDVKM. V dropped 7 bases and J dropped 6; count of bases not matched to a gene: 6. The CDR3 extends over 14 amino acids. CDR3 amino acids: CASTTTSGPGELFF. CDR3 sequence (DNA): TGTGCCAGCACCACGACTAGCGGCCCCGGGGAGCTGTTTTTT.

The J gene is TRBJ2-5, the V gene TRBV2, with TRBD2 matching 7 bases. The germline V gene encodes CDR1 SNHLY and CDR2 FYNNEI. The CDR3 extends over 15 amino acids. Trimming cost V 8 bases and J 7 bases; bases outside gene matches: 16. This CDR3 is CASRGGGSRIGTQYF. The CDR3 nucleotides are TGTGCCAGCCGAGGCGGCGGGAGCCGGATTGGGACCCAGTACTTC.

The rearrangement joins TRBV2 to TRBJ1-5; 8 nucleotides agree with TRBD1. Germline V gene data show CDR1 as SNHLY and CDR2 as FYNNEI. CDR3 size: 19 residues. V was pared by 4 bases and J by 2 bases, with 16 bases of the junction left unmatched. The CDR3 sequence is CASSGKRQGAVRGNQPQHF. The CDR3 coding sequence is TGTGCCAGCAGTGGAAAACGGCAGGGGGCCGTCAGGGGCAATCAGCCCCAGCATTTT.

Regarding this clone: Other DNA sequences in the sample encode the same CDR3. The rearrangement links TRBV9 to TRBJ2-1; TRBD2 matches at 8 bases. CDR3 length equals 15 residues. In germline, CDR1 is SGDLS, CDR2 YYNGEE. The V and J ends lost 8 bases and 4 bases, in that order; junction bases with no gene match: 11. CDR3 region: CASSLTSGLYNEQFF. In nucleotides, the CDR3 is TGTGCCAGTAGCTTAACTAGCGGACTGTACAATGAGCAGTTCTTC.

In nucleotides, the CDR3 is TGTGCCAGCTCCGGAACGCTGTCTAGGGGAAGGACAGATACGCAGTATTTT. Its translation is CASSGTLSRGRTDTQYF. This chain joins TRBV7-3 and TRBJ2-3; a weak D match, TRBD1 (5 bases). The CDR3 is 17 residues long. V lost 8 bases and J lost 3, with 24 bases in between. Germline assignment: CDR1 SGHTA and CDR2 FQGTGA.

As DNA, the CDR3 is TGTGCCAGCAGCTTAGGACAGGGCAGGTACTATGGCTACACCTTC. Protein product: CASSLGQGRYYGYTF. The rearrangement links TRBV7-2 to TRBJ1-2; TRBD1 aligns across 7 bases. The V gene's germline CDR1 is SGHTA and CDR2 FQGNSA. This CDR3 has 15 residues. The junction had 5 bases not matched to a gene; V was cut back by 1 base and J by 3 bases.

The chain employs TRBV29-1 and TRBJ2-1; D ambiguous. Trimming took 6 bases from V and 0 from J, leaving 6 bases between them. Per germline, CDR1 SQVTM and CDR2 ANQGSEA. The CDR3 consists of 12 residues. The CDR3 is CSVGGSYNEQFF. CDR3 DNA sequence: TGCAGCGTCGGCGGCTCCTACAATGAGCAGTTCTTC.

CDR3 in DNA: TGCGCCAGCAGCCGACAGCTGCCCAATGAGCAGTTCTTC. Translating it yields CASSRQLPNEQFF. The rearrangement links TRBV10-1 to TRBJ2-1; D is perhaps TRBD1 (5 bases). CDR3 length: 13 amino acids. Germline CDR1 reads WNHNN; CDR2 reads SYGVQD (reference sequence). Deletions cut 6 bases from V and 6 bases from J, with 12 bases between.